This T cell receptor (beta chain) was identified during a study of monozygotic twins with inflammatory bowel disease. One entry per CDR3 protein, without DNA, is what TCRdb gives after re-calling the 5' RACE reads. The sample holds some 300,000 distinct CDR3 sequences. The CDR3 covers 13 residues. Germline loops: CDR1 SGHTA, CDR2 FQGNSA. Remarks on this clonotype: What it recognizes is unknown.

General study results and limits: Variability in patient repertoires may have come partly from differing immunosuppressive treatments.

The rearrangement joins TRBV7-2 to TRBJ1-5. Sequences were obtained from blood. The TCR sequence derives from a human donor with ulcerative colitis or Crohn's disease, or a healthy co-twin of an affected twin (not recorded which). The CDR3 is CASSISPNQPQHF.